The clone carrying this T cell receptor beta chain was detected only a few times. Its antigen is unidentified. The data were obtained in a study of OX40 agonist ivuxolimab in advanced cancers. Study-wide background: Ivuxolimab was delivered to patients intravenously every 2 weeks at doses spanning 0.01 to 10 mg/kg. Study-level findings and limits: CD4+ and CD8+ blood T cells expanded clonally by week 6 at 0.1 to 3.0 mg/kg. Partial responders dosed at 0.1-3.0 mg/kg displayed clonal expansion ranking among the lowest.

Clones were read by immunoSEQ multiplex PCR, and TCRdb kept only the in-frame ones, dropping some. The sample carries tens of thousands of clones, roughly 90% recorded once. Germline assignment: CDR1 LNHDA and CDR2 SQIVND (reference sequence). This CDR3 is 12 amino acids long. The germline V and J ends were trimmed by 1 base and 7 bases, with 4 bases remaining between them. This receptor was identified in an adult with an advanced solid tumor such as melanoma, head and neck, liver or kidney cancer. The specimen comprised CD4+ or CD8+ T cells sorted from blood, sampled in a trial of the OX40 agonist ivuxolimab. V is TRBV19 and J is TRBJ2-2, with D unclear. The CDR3 bases are TGTGCCAGTAGTATAGGGGTCGGGGAGCTGTTTTTT. Translating gives CASSIGVGELFF.